The present T cell receptor beta chain was sequenced within a study of T-cell memory formation after mild COVID-19. Study in general: Clusters of TCRs were largely donor specific.

Each CDR3 protein is one row after TCRdb ran MiXCR on the 5' RACE reads. The sample lists about 280,000 distinct CDR3 sequences; 8% to 10% were seen once. This CDR3 has 14 amino acids. Looked up from germline, CDR1 is SGHTA and CDR2 is FQGTGA. The germline V and J ends were trimmed by 3 bases and 4 bases, with 11 bases remaining between them. The genes are TRBV7-3 and TRBJ2-3; D is unclear. The receptor comes from a man aged 18 to 29 who had mild COVID-19 (a few samples of this study predate the infection). Cell type and time point are not known. Material for sequencing was PBMCs or a T cell subset sorted from them (not recorded which). CDR3 nucleotides: TGTGCCAGCAGCTTTTCGATGGCGGCAGATACGCAGTATTTT. The encoded protein is CASSFSMAADTQYF.